These T cell receptor beta chains were read from a single sample in a study of T cells in Graves' hyperthyroidism and ophthalmopathy. TCRdb redid the calling of the multiplex PCR reads with MiXCR, one entry per CDR3 protein. This sample has 550,000 to 650,000 distinct CDR3 sequences, with 14% found just once. Source material: blood. Receptors originate from a woman aged 35 to 49 with Graves' hyperthyroidism. Each CDR3 is given with its conserved first and last residue. The D gene is left open where the match is weak. Size is omitted from some rows. Given values are once, few, many or a class for expanded clones.

clone size,J gene,V gene,D gene,CDR3 protein,CDR3 DNA
-,TRBJ2-1,TRBV27,-,CASNFLTSQFF,TGTGCCAGCAATTTCCTTACTAGTCAGTTCTTC
many,TRBJ2-7,TRBV11-2,-,CASSLGGIRAYEQYF,TGTGCCAGCAGCTTGGGCGGGATAAGGGCCTACGAGCAGTACTTC
many,TRBJ2-3,TRBV2,-,CASSEERREFGDTQYF,TGTGCCAGCAGTGAAGAGAGACGGGAGTTCGGAGATACGCAGTATTTT
few,TRBJ1-2,TRBV20-1,-,CSARGLADGYTF,TGCAGTGCTAGGGGTCTCGCGGATGGCTACACCTTC
few,TRBJ2-7,TRBV7-9,-,CASSLNSNEQYF,TGTGCCAGCAGCTTAAATAGTAACGAGCAGTACTTC
many,TRBJ2-2,TRBV6-1,-,CASSAQSGTGELFF,TGTGCCAGCAGTGCCCAGTCGGGCACCGGGGAGCTGTTTTTT
many,TRBJ1-5,TRBV20-1,-,CSANGGLFGNQPQHF,TGCAGTGCTAACGGAGGACTGTTTGGGAATCAGCCCCAGCATTTT
-,TRBJ1-3,TRBV24-1,TRBD1,CATSETGKPGNTIYF,TGTGCCACCAGCGAGACAGGGAAGCCTGGAAACACCATATATTTT
many,TRBJ2-2,TRBV24-1,TRBD2,CATSDSPLAGYTGELFF,TGTGCCACCAGTGATTCTCCCCTAGCGGGGTACACCGGGGAGCTGTTTTTT
many,TRBJ2-1,TRBV5-5,-,CASSLASGWGVYYNEQFF,TGTGCCAGCAGCTTGGCCTCAGGCTGGGGGGTTTACTACAATGAGCAGTTCTTC
-,TRBJ1-2,TRBV7-2,-,CASSLAPEPYGYTF,TGTGCCAGCAGCTTAGCCCCCGAACCCTATGGCTACACCTTC
few,TRBJ2-7,TRBV20-1,TRBD1,CSAGQYRGREQYF,TGCAGTGCTGGCCAATACAGGGGGCGCGAGCAGTACTTC
-,TRBJ2-3,TRBV14,-,CASSQDQLETDTQYF,TGTGCCAGCAGCCAAGATCAGCTGGAGACAGATACGCAGTATTTT
-,TRBJ2-1,TRBV10-2,TRBD2,CASSEGGSHNEQFF,TGCGCCAGCAGTGAGGGCGGGAGCCACAATGAGCAGTTCTTC
-,TRBJ1-2,TRBV12-3/TRBV12-4,TRBD1,CASSLRGTGRLYGYTF,TGTGCCAGCAGTTTAAGAGGGACAGGGCGGCTCTATGGCTACACCTTC
once,TRBJ2-6,TRBV2,TRBD1,CASSRQGAFALSGANVLTF,TGTGCCAGCAGTCGACAGGGGGCGTTTGCTCTTTCTGGGGCCAACGTCCTGACTTTC
many,TRBJ1-5,TRBV20-1,-,CSAREGTLNQPQHF,TGCAGTGCTAGAGAGGGTACTCTGAATCAGCCCCAGCATTTT
many,TRBJ2-7,TRBV28,TRBD1,CASSWPVRQGSEQYF,TGTGCCAGCAGTTGGCCAGTTAGACAGGGGTCCGAGCAGTACTTC
few,TRBJ1-5,TRBV30,-,CAWGKAGGNQPQHF,TGTGCCTGGGGTAAAGCAGGGGGCAATCAGCCCCAGCATTTT
-,TRBJ2-2,TRBV5-1,TRBD2,CASSPSGTTTGELFF,TGCGCCAGCAGCCCAAGCGGGACCACTACCGGGGAGCTGTTTTTT
many,TRBJ2-5,TRBV12-3/TRBV12-4,-,CASSPTNRQETQYF,TGTGCCAGCAGTCCCACTAACAGGCAAGAGACCCAGTACTTC
once,TRBJ2-4,TRBV29-1,-,CSALIDRKSIQYF,TGCAGCGCCCTAATAGACAGAAAAAGCATTCAGTACTTC
-,TRBJ2-5,TRBV7-9,-,CASSPNAGIPQETQYF,TGTGCCAGCAGCCCAAATGCGGGGATACCACAAGAGACCCAGTACTTC
many,TRBJ2-2,TRBV3-1,TRBD1,CASSQKDRGRGELFF,TGTGCCAGCAGCCAAAAGGACAGGGGGCGTGGGGAGCTGTTTTTT
many,TRBJ2-7,TRBV20-1,-,CSARDVLLPDYEQYF,TGCAGTGCTAGAGATGTACTCCTCCCCGACTACGAGCAGTACTTC
many,TRBJ1-4,TRBV28,-,CASSNDRTEKLFF,TGTGCCAGCTCAAATGACAGGACCGAAAAACTGTTTTTT
many,TRBJ1-1,TRBV29-1,-,CSVVRNTEAFF,TGCAGCGTTGTACGTAACACTGAAGCTTTCTTT
few,TRBJ2-3,TRBV29-1,TRBD2,CSVELSGTTSTDTQYF,TGCAGCGTTGAACTTAGCGGGACTACTAGCACAGATACGCAGTATTTT
many,TRBJ1-4,TRBV7-2,-,CASRRGGANEKLFF,TGTGCCAGCAGACGTGGGGGGGCCAATGAAAAACTGTTTTTT
few,TRBJ2-1,TRBV20-1,TRBD2,CSATGTSGANNEQFF,TGCAGTGCTACCGGGACTAGCGGGGCCAACAATGAGCAGTTCTTC
-,TRBJ2-5,TRBV5-4,-,CASSLGTVEETQYF,TGTGCCAGCAGCTTGGGGACAGTGGAAGAGACCCAGTACTTC
few,TRBJ2-7,TRBV19,-,CASSIRQGNGEQYF,TGTGCCAGTAGTATAAGGCAGGGCAACGGCGAGCAGTACTTC
few,TRBJ2-2,TRBV28,-,CASSHSTALDTGELFF,TGTGCCAGCAGTCATTCGACAGCCCTCGACACCGGGGAGCTGTTTTTT
many,TRBJ1-1,TRBV18,TRBD1,CASSPARDRVTEAFF,TGTGCCAGCTCACCTGCCCGGGACAGGGTGACTGAAGCTTTCTTT
many,TRBJ1-2,TRBV20-1,-,CSARWYGYTF,TGCAGTGCTAGGTGGTATGGCTACACCTTC
many,TRBJ2-5,TRBV20-1,-,CSARALERDQETQYF,TGCAGTGCTAGGGCCCTGGAAAGGGACCAAGAGACCCAGTACTTC
-,TRBJ2-1,TRBV2,-,CASSEYDEQFF,TGTGCCAGCAGTGAATACGATGAGCAGTTCTTC
-,TRBJ2-2,TRBV7-2,TRBD2,CASAQTSGVAAGELFF,TGTGCCAGCGCCCAAACTAGCGGGGTCGCAGCCGGGGAGCTGTTTTTT
once,TRBJ2-5,TRBV3-1,TRBD2,CASSLGTSGGETQYF,TGTGCCAGCAGCCTCGGGACTAGCGGGGGGGAGACCCAGTACTTC
many,TRBJ1-5,TRBV3-1,-,CASSPPGGQPQHF,TGTGCCAGCTCACCGCCCGGGGGTCAGCCCCAGCATTTT
many,TRBJ1-2,TRBV12-3/TRBV12-4,-,CASSEVPGYGYTF,TGTGCCAGCAGCGAAGTCCCGGGATATGGCTACACCTTC
many,TRBJ2-5,TRBV20-1,TRBD2,CSAPFSSGRGTQYF,TGCAGTGCTCCCTTTTCTAGCGGGCGGGGGACCCAGTACTTC
many,TRBJ1-2,TRBV28,TRBD1,CASSSSLTGGSNYGYTF,TGTGCCAGCAGTTCCTCCCTTACAGGGGGTTCTAACTATGGCTACACCTTC
many,TRBJ1-5,TRBV7-2,TRBD1,CASSPRQGHQPQHF,TGTGCCAGCAGCCCTCGACAGGGGCATCAGCCCCAGCATTTT
many,TRBJ2-7,TRBV6-1,-,CASSVLGMSEQYF,TGTGCCAGCAGTGTTCTCGGTATGAGCGAGCAGTACTTC
many,TRBJ1-5,TRBV20-1,TRBD1,CSAEGQGASNQPQHF,TGCAGTGCCGAGGGCCAGGGGGCAAGCAATCAGCCCCAGCATTTT
few,TRBJ2-3,TRBV4-1,-,CASSQASAGPADTQYF,TGCGCCAGCAGCCAAGCCAGTGCTGGGCCGGCAGATACGCAGTATTTT
-,TRBJ2-6,TRBV19,TRBD2,CASASGASGESSGANVLTF,TGTGCCAGTGCCTCGGGGGCTAGCGGGGAGAGCTCTGGGGCCAACGTCCTGACTTTC
-,TRBJ2-3,TRBV20-1,TRBD2,CSAPGGGGDTQYF,TGCAGTGCCCCCGGGGGGGGTGGAGATACGCAGTATTTT
many,TRBJ2-3,TRBV5-1,-,CASSRTAGGGTDTQYF,TGCGCCAGCAGCCGTACAGCTGGGGGAGGAACAGATACGCAGTATTTT
many,TRBJ2-3,TRBV20-1,-,CSASGVSTDTQYF,TGCAGTGCTAGCGGGGTTAGCACAGATACGCAGTATTTT
many,TRBJ1-2,TRBV6-2/TRBV6-3,-,CASNTGRGSGGYTF,TGTGCCAGCAATACGGGAAGGGGCAGTGGTGGCTACACCTTC
few,TRBJ2-5,TRBV28,TRBD2,CAGQAASGNQETQYF,TGTGCCGGCCAGGCGGCTAGCGGAAACCAAGAGACCCAGTACTTC
many,TRBJ1-2,TRBV2,-,CASSEVPGPYGYTF,TGTGCCAGCAGTGAAGTACCGGGTCCCTATGGCTACACCTTC
many,TRBJ2-3,TRBV20-1,-,CSARGAPSTDTQYF,TGCAGTGCTAGAGGCGCGCCTAGCACAGATACGCAGTATTTT
many,TRBJ2-3,TRBV20-1,-,CSARAGGDTQYF,TGCAGTGCTAGAGCCGGTGGGGATACGCAGTATTTT
many,TRBJ1-2,TRBV3-1,TRBD1,CASSQDRDRGNGYTF,TGTGCCAGCAGCCAAGATCGGGACAGGGGGAATGGCTACACCTTC
many,TRBJ2-7,TRBV5-1,TRBD2,CASGLAGGPFEQYF,TGCGCCAGCGGTCTAGCGGGAGGGCCTTTCGAGCAGTACTTC